Each of the 24 T cell receptor beta chains below was sequenced from the same sample in a study of early T cells in non-severe SARS-CoV-2 infection. TCRdb ran MiXCR on the 5' RACE reads and lists one entry per CDR3 protein. This table holds about 68,000 distinct CDR3 sequences, 12% found once. Specimen: whole blood. The receptors come from an adult who was a healthcare worker with PCR-confirmed SARS-CoV-2 infection or an uninfected control (not recorded which).

This chain connects TRBV30 to TRBJ1-6; D uncertain. V was trimmed by 1 base and J by 6 bases, leaving 10 bases between them. The CDR3 has 14 amino acids. Per germline, CDR1 GTSNPN and CDR2 SVGIG (reference sequence). CDR3 coding DNA: TGTGCCTGGAGTGGGACTTATCCTAATTCACCCCTCCACTTT. Translated, it gives CAWSGTYPNSPLHF.

J is TRBJ2-1 and V is TRBV5-4; D may match TRBD1 or TRBD2 (6 bases each). V was trimmed by 0 bases and J by 2 bases, leaving 9 bases between them. This CDR3 spans 15 amino acids. Germline V lookup: CDR1 SGHNT, CDR2 YYREEE (reference sequence). This CDR3 is CASSLAGAAYNEQFF. The CDR3 DNA reads as TGTGCCAGCAGCTTGGCGGGGGCCGCCTACAATGAGCAGTTCTTC.

This clonotype was found many times. The chain joins TRBV6-6 to TRBJ1-3; 8 bases are shared with TRBD1. The CDR3 covers 14 residues. V lost 6 bases and J lost 5; bases outside the gene matches: 6. Germline-derived CDR1 and CDR2 are MNHNY and SVGAGI (reference sequence). Here the CDR3 DNA reads TGTGCCAGCAGCCAGGGGGCGGCCCGAAACACCATATATTTT. Its translation is CASSQGAARNTIYF.

This clonotype was found many times. This chain connects TRBV29-1 to TRBJ2-7, with 11 bases lining up with TRBD1. This CDR3 is 11 amino acids long. CDR1 and CDR2 (germline): SQVTM, ANQGSEA. V dropped 4 bases and J dropped 7; count of bases not matched to a gene: 0. The CDR3 spells CSVGDRGEQYF. The CDR3 nucleotides are TGCAGCGTTGGGGACAGGGGGGAGCAGTACTTC.

The J gene is TRBJ2-7, the V gene TRBV6-5; 7 bases fit TRBD2. CDR1 is MNHEY, CDR2 SVGAGI, per germline. The CDR3 runs 14 residues. J was trimmed by 3 bases and V by 4 bases; bases with no gene match: 6. CDR3 residues: CASSFSSGVYEQYF. DNA for the CDR3: TGTGCCAGCAGTTTCTCGAGCGGGGTCTACGAGCAGTACTTC.

This clonotype was observed at least ten times. The chain employs TRBV6-1 and TRBJ2-3; perhaps TRBD2 as D (5 bases). Germline V gene data show CDR1 as MNHNS and CDR2 as SASEGT. V was shortened by 2 bases and J by 8 bases, with 11 bases between the two germline ends. The CDR3 has 13 amino acids. This CDR3 is CASSEIGKGTQYF. The DNA of the CDR3 is TGTGCCAGCAGTGAAATCGGGAAGGGTACGCAGTATTTT.

Ten or more counts support this clonotype. The V call is TRBV12-3 or TRBV12-4, the J call TRBJ1-2, with D possibly being TRBD1 (6 bases). This CDR3 comprises 14 residues. Trimming cost V 6 bases and J 7 bases, with 18 bases left between them. Written as DNA, the CDR3 is TGTGCCAGCAGCCTTACCCCGAGGGGGGGTGGCTACACCTTC. Translating it yields CASSLTPRGGGYTF.

This clonotype came up many times. This chain links TRBV4-3 with TRBJ1-1; D may be TRBD1 (6 bases). Trimming took off 1 base at V and 3 bases at J, with 15 bases between the two ends. This CDR3 is built from 16 residues. Looked up from germline, CDR1 is LGHNA and CDR2 is YSLEER. CDR3 coding DNA: TGCGCCAGCAGCCAAGGCCTAGGGGGAGAGTACACTGAAGCTTTCTTT. Protein product: CASSQGLGGEYTEAFF.

This clonotype has a count of ten or more. The chain has TRBV5-1 and TRBJ1-2; 8 bases are shared with TRBD1. With V trimmed by 0 bases and J by 4 bases, 2 bases remained unmatched. The CDR3 runs 14 residues. Germline V gene data show CDR1 as SGHRS and CDR2 as YFSETQ. This chain's CDR3 is CASSLDGTGYGYTF. The CDR3 nucleotides are TGCGCCAGCAGCTTGGATGGGACAGGCTATGGCTACACCTTC.

Ten or more counts support this clonotype. V gene TRBV6-6 combines with J gene TRBJ1-5; D may be TRBD1 (5 bases). CDR3 size: 15 residues. Per the germline V gene, CDR1 is MNHNY and CDR2 is SVGAGI (reference sequence). V lost 6 bases and J 1 base, leaving 13 bases between the germline ends. As DNA, the CDR3 is TGTGCCAGCAGCAACAGGCCAGGGAGCAATCAGCCCCAGCATTTT. It codes for CASSNRPGSNQPQHF.

This chain joins TRBV4-3 and TRBJ2-2; the D is unclear. CDR1 is LGHNA and CDR2 is YSLEER in the germline V gene. V dropped 0 bases and J dropped 1 base, with 6 bases sitting between them. The CDR3 is made up of 15 amino acids. CDR3 loop: CASSQDDLNTGELFF. The CDR3 nucleotides read TGCGCCAGCAGCCAAGATGACTTGAACACCGGGGAGCTGTTTTTT.

J is TRBJ1-6 and V is TRBV3-1, with a possible D match to TRBD1 (6 bases). V dropped 0 bases and J dropped 9 bases, with 12 bases sitting between them. CDR3 length: 15 amino acids. Germline V CDR1 and CDR2: LGHDT, YNNKEL (reference sequence). The CDR3 nucleotides are TGTGCCAGCAGCCAAGATTTGAACAGGGCTTCACCCCTCCACTTT. It specifies CASSQDLNRASPLHF.

To note about this clonotype: At one boundary the junction diverges from the germline segment, which might be a read error. V is TRBV10-3 and J is TRBJ2-1, with a tentative D call TRBD1 (6 bases). This CDR3 is 14 amino acids long. Germline V lookup: CDR1 ENHRY, CDR2 SYGVKD. DNA for the CDR3: TGTGCCATCAGAGAGTCGACGAGGGGGAATGAGCAGTTCTTC. Translating it yields CAIRESTRGNEQFF.

J is TRBJ2-1 and V is TRBV7-2; D not resolved. Germline V gives CDR1 SGHTA, CDR2 FQGNSA. V lost 4 bases, J lost 7 bases, and 20 bases lay in between. This CDR3 has 16 amino acids. Here the CDR3 reads CASSSSFPQWINEQFF. Here the CDR3 DNA reads TGTGCCAGCAGCTCCTCGTTCCCCCAGTGGATAAATGAGCAGTTCTTC.

The CDR3 protein is CASPSPISGNTIYF. The CDR3 bases are TGTGCCAGCCCTAGCCCCATCTCTGGAAACACCATATATTTT. V and J are TRBV12-3 or TRBV12-4 and TRBJ1-3, with D unclear. With 8 bases removed from V and 0 bases from J, the gap between germline ends came to 11 bases. There are 14 residues in the CDR3.

This clonotype turned up a few times. The rearrangement uses TRBV30 and TRBJ2-5; D not certain. Trimming took 0 bases from V and 1 from J, leaving 6 bases between them. This CDR3 comprises 13 residues. CDR1 is GTSNPN and CDR2 is SVGIG in the germline V gene (reference sequence). The CDR3 DNA is TGTGCCTGGAGTGTATTGCTCCAAGAGACCCAGTACTTC. This encodes CAWSVLLQETQYF.

This clonotype has more than one count but fewer than ten. The rearrangement uses TRBV18 and TRBJ2-7; D not certain. The germline gives CDR1 KGHSH, CDR2 LQKENI. Trimming removed 4 bases from V and 3 bases from J, with 22 bases in between. CDR3 length equals 17 residues. In DNA, the CDR3 is TGTGCCAGCTCACGCACGTTGCCGATCCCGGAGAACTACGAGCAGTACTTC. Translation gives CASSRTLPIPENYEQYF.

This clonotype appeared many times. The chain carries TRBV6-1 and TRBJ1-2, with D maybe TRBD1 (6 bases). The germline gives CDR1 MNHNS, CDR2 SASEGT. V was clipped by 10 bases and J by 3 bases, with 27 bases between them. The length of the CDR3 is 17 residues. The CDR3 sequence is CATRGNFWGALDYGYTF. The CDR3 DNA is TGTGCCACCCGGGGGAACTTTTGGGGGGCGCTTGACTATGGCTACACCTTC.

The chain carries TRBV7-9 and TRBJ1-1; the D gene is possibly TRBD1 (5 bases). Germline CDR1 SEHNR, CDR2 FQNEAQ (reference sequence). This CDR3 comprises 15 residues. The germline V and J ends were trimmed by 0 bases and 0 bases, with 8 bases remaining between them. The CDR3 coding sequence is TGTGCCAGCAGCTTAGCCGGGGGATTGAACACTGAAGCTTTCTTT. This translates into CASSLAGGLNTEAFF.

The chain links TRBV13 to TRBJ2-5; D remains unclear. Per the germline V gene, CDR1 is PRHDT and CDR2 is FYEKMQ (reference sequence). This CDR3 is 13 amino acids long. Trimming removed 4 bases from V and 2 bases from J, with 8 bases in between. The chain's CDR3 is CASSSGRQETQYF. The CDR3 DNA reads TGTGCCAGCAGCTCTGGACGACAAGAGACCCAGTACTTC. The full variable domain, with the rest looked up from reference TRBV13 and TRBJ2-5, is AAGVIQSPRHLIKEKRETATLKCYPIPRHDTVYWYQQGPGQDPQFLISFYEKMQSDKGSIPDRFSAQQFSDYHSELNMSSLELGDSALYFCASSSGRQETQYFGPGTRLLVL.

The rearrangement links TRBV12-3 or TRBV12-4 to TRBJ1-5; D gene uncertain. This CDR3 comprises 14 residues. V was clipped by 6 bases and J by 6 bases, with 15 bases between them. CDR3 in DNA: TGTGCCAGCAGCCGTACGGGAGCGAGTCAGCCCCAGCATTTT. It codes for CASSRTGASQPQHF.

V gene TRBV7-6 combines with J gene TRBJ2-5; either TRBD1 or TRBD2 may fit D (6 bases each). The germline gives CDR1 SGHVS, CDR2 FNYEAQ. Deletions cut 0 bases from V and 1 base from J, with 12 bases between. The CDR3 has 16 residues. The CDR3, as DNA: TGTGCCAGCAGCTTAGCGGCGCCGGGGGCCCAAGAGACCCAGTACTTC. Amino acid sequence: CASSLAAPGAQETQYF.

This clonotype was counted many times. The chain recombines TRBV6-2 or TRBV6-3 with TRBJ2-7; D not certain. The ends were cut back, 6 bases at V and 1 base at J, with 7 bases in the middle. The CDR3 has 12 amino acids. Germline lookup yields CDR1 MNHEY and CDR2 SVGEGT. DNA for the CDR3: TGTGCCAGCAGAGAGGCGTCCTACGAGCAGTACTTC. Its translation is CASREASYEQYF.

This clonotype was seen more than once but under ten times. One junction end disagrees with the germline gene, perhaps due to a read error. This chain uses TRBV7-7 with TRBJ2-3; D might be TRBD2 (5 bases). Germline V gene sequence: CDR1 SSHAT, CDR2 FNYEAQ (reference sequence). This CDR3 is built from 14 residues. CDR3 residues: CASSLDGVLDTQYF. CDR3 DNA sequence: TGTGCTAGCAGCTTAGACGGGGTGCTAGATACGCAGTATTTT.